This T cell receptor beta chain was recorded in a study of low-dose radiotherapy and immunotherapy resistance in tumors (dated 2022 in TCRdb). About the full investigation: In Cohort 1, 0.5 Gy per fraction was delivered every 2 weeks, and a total PTV dose of 6.5 Gy was prescribed. The translational analysis covered eight patients: three from the first dose cohort and the first five from the second dose cohort. Nivolumab and ipilimumab were both given intravenously, with nivolumab at a 240 mg flat dose every two weeks and ipilimumab at 1 mg/kg every six weeks. Cohort 2 received 1 Gy per fraction every two weeks, with a total of 13 Gy over 26 weeks. Cyclophosphamide 200 mg/m2 was administered intravenously every two weeks, one day before each radiation and immunotherapy administration. Trial participants were not randomized into treatment groups. Patients took aspirin 300 mg orally once daily for four cycles, starting on cycle 1 day 1.

The intended sense of this specimen's time point label: after trial treatment. The treatment or condition label on this specimen signifies: LDRT plus nivolumab, ipilimumab, low-dose cyclophosphamide and aspirin (RACIN trial). Donors were enrolled in RACIN, a single-arm phase I dose-escalation trial in which nivolumab, ipilimumab, aspirin, low-dose cyclophosphamide and low-dose radiotherapy were combined. Patients with advanced, TIL-negative solid tumors were considered eligible. Measured from the cysteine to the phenylalanine, the CDR3 is 11 residues long. Only the CDR3 part of the read is kept: 33 bases, read in frame from the first base. The germline V gene (reference sequence) supplies CDR1 MNHNY and CDR2 SVGAGI. V is pared back by 6 bases and J by 10 bases, with 12 bases lying between the germline termini. Sequencing used an Illumina HiSeq 2500. Superscript III and a set of TRAV- and TRBV-specific primers were used to synthesize first-strand cDNA, so that both TCRalpha and TCRbeta chains were covered. TCRs were amplified with Phusion for about 20 PCR cycles using a constant-region primer together with the adapter attached to the V primers. The isolated mRNA was amplified using the MessageAmp II aRNA Amplification Kit, with in vitro transcription performed for approximately 15 hours at 37 degrees C. The Dynabeads mRNA DIRECT Purification Kit was used to isolate mRNA for TCR sequencing. Indexed Illumina adapters were added in a second Phusion PCR of 20 to 30 cycles, after which AMPure XP beads were used to purify the products. In the original analysis: Custom Perl scripts pooled TCR sequences encoding the same protein, removed out-of-frame sequences and computed each clonotype's abundance. TCR sequences supported by only a single read were excluded from analysis. Among the metrics used to describe the repertoires were Shannon entropy, Gini index, clonality, richness, and the frequency of TCRs shared between repertoires. TCRdb reprocessing: public reads trimmed at Q25 with fastp, clones called with MiXCR, in-frame beta chains kept. When rows share a CDR3 protein, they turn into one entry using the most common DNA and genes. In this record, the V and J calls reflect TCRdb's handling and not the investigators' own analysis. The sample has 30,000 or so distinct CDR3 sequences on record, roughly 49% of them singletons. Approximately 5.3% of the sample comes from the top ten.

Notes on this clonotype: Its antigen is not yet known. Per-base quality was not reported, and no clone a single base away is much larger than it.

The sample here was PBMCs, taken after low-dose radiotherapy plus immunotherapy. The V gene is TRBV6-6 and the J gene is TRBJ1-1; the D segment could be TRBD1, given 6 matching bases. This TCR was sampled from a male donor with gallbladder cancer. The DNA is TGTGCCAGCAGGGGGACACTTGGAGCTTTCTTT. Translated, this is CASRGTLGAFF.